The count of the clone carrying this TCR beta chain is one. Germline-derived CDR1 and CDR2 are SGHRS and YFSETQ. The CDR3 is made up of 16 amino acids. Deletions cut 2 bases from V and 3 bases from J, with 17 bases between. This sample was included in a study of patients and donors after allogeneic stem cell transplantation. A single record per CDR3 protein comes from TCRdb applying MiXCR to the RT-PCR reads. The sample lists 20,000 to 30,000 distinct CDR3 sequences, under 55% occurring once. The TCR comes from a human donor who was either an allogeneic HSCT recipient or a stem cell or donor lymphocyte infusion donor (not recorded which). It is not recorded whose cells these are; they may come from a transplant donor. This chain connects TRBV5-1 to TRBJ2-5, with a possible D match to TRBD2 (5 bases). Sequences were obtained from blood, either unsorted or a sorted T cell fraction (not recorded which). The CDR3 sequence is CASSFSYGLAKETQYF. The CDR3 DNA follows: TGCGCCAGCAGCTTCTCCTACGGACTGGCGAAAGAGACCCAGTACTTC.